A single T cell receptor beta chain is shown here with its context. Germline assignment: CDR1 SGDLS and CDR2 YYNGEE. V shed 4 bases, J shed 6 bases, and the junction held 10 bases outside the gene matches. The CDR3 covers 16 residues. Naive CD8 cells lacked CD45RO, underwent positive selection for CCR7 and left out terminally differentiated effector memory CD45RA+ cells. This entry is derived from a study of shared clonotypes between healthy human individuals. About the research overall: The study used three CD4 naive, three CD4 memory, two CD8 naive and one CD8 memory plate per donor.

Splitting of each subset's genomic DNA was done evenly across several immunoSEQ plates. The protocol was immunoSEQ multiplex PCR, while the TCRdb copy is restricted to in-frame clones and leaves out a portion. The table includes around 1,900,000 clones, just under 95% detected once. The receptor comes from a man aged 18 to 29 in good health. Some clones in this sample may be carry-over from other donors' samples. The chain carries TRBV9 and TRBJ2-1; 10 bases align to TRBD2. The material sequenced was naive CD8+ T cells from PBMCs. As DNA, the CDR3 is TGTGCCAGCAGCCACCACAGGGCTAGCGGGAGCAATGAGCAGTTCTTC. Its protein product is CASSHHRASGSNEQFF.